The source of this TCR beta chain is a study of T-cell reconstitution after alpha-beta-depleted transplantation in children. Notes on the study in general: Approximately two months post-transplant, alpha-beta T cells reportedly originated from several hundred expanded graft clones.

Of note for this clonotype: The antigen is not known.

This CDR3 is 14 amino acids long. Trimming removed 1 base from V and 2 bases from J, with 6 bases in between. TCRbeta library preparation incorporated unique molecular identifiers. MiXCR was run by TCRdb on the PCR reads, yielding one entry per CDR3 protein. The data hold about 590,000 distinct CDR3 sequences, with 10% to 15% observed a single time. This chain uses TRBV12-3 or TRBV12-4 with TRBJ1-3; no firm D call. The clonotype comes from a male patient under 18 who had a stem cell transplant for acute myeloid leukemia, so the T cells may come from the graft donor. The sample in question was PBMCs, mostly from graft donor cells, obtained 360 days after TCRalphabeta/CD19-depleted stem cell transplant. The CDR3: CASSLDGPGNTIYF. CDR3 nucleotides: TGTGCCAGCAGTTTAGACGGTCCTGGAAACACCATATATTTT.